This TCR beta chain appears in the sequencing data of a study of Graves' ophthalmopathy and Graves' hyperthyroidism (dated by TCRdb to about 2018). Regarding the study in general: Peripheral blood samples were taken at the time of initial diagnosis, before any treatment was given. The study used TCR beta repertoire signatures to distinguish Graves' ophthalmopathy from Graves' hyperthyroidism and to predict progression to ophthalmopathy. In total, over 130 blood samples were TCR-sequenced: 43 ophthalmopathy, approximately 75 hyperthyroidism and some 17 hyperthyroidism-to-ophthalmopathy patients. To explore V-J signatures distinguishing ophthalmopathy from hyperthyroidism, a discovery set of roughly 100 patients (roughly 45 ophthalmopathy, over 55 stable hyperthyroidism) was enrolled. For independent validation, a separate cohort was made up of 18 hyperthyroidism patients plus 17 patients who later progressed from hyperthyroidism to ophthalmopathy. In roughly six hyperthyroidism patients, the T-cell repertoires found in thyroid tissue were compared with those found in blood. Following sampling, methimazole starting at 30 mg daily was administered to hyperthyroidism patients, and high-dose intravenous methylprednisolone was administered to ophthalmopathy patients. For training and testing, the 100 or so patients in the discovery cohort were randomly divided in a 7:3 ratio. Here is what the overall study found, with its caveats: Most expanded thyroid clonotypes with a frequency above 0.001 also appeared in blood, which suggests that blood repertoires may reflect the immune response in the thyroid. In validation, the model predicted ophthalmopathy progression with nearly 71% sensitivity and approximately 72% specificity; some 13 predicted patients were CT-confirmed with GO in a median of about 6.2 months. In cross-validation, the 13-signature model distinguished ophthalmopathy from stable hyperthyroidism with about 90% sensitivity and nearly 82% specificity, and in the test set the corresponding values were about 80% and 75%. No statistical method was used to set the sample size in advance, and the investigators knew which group each participant was assigned to.

From cysteine to phenylalanine, the CDR3 is 15 amino acids long. The retained sequence is limited to the CDR3, 45 bases, with the frame set at the first base. The germline V gene specifies KGHSH as CDR1 and LQKENI as CDR2. V is pared back by 0 bases and J by 4 bases, with 13 bases lying between the germline termini. Ophthalmopathy patients were characterized by moderately to severely active disease, a Clinical Activity Score of at least 3, a NOSPECS grade of at least 4, and a disease duration under 3 months. Patients with other autoimmune diseases, uncontrolled infections, pregnancy or lactation were excluded from the study. Clinical symptoms, serum thyroxine, TRAb, thyroid ultrasound and orbital computed tomography formed the basis of the diagnosis. Ficoll-Paque density gradient centrifugation was used to isolate PBMCs from about 10 ml of fresh peripheral blood. Trizol reagent was used to extract the total RNA, and its quality was then checked on an Agilent 2100 Bioanalyzer.

For repertoire sequencing, the TCR beta CDR3 regions were amplified from RNA transcripts. HTBI primers and the Qiagen OneStep RT-PCR kit were used in a first-round RT-PCR, which was followed by a second-round multiplex PCR, size selection and purification. The libraries underwent paired-end sequencing with 100 bp reads on an Illumina HiSeq2000. Under the source paper's analysis protocol: Reads were processed with SOAPnuke, discarding reads with adapters, uncalled bases, mean Phred below 15, or no exact constant-primer or identifier match. High-quality paired reads were merged with COPE v1.2.5. Each unique nucleotide sequence was treated as a clonotype, and MiTCR v1.1 was used to align the clonotypes to the IMGT TRB V, D and J references. Analysis was restricted to V-J combinations with a frequency above 0.0001, which covered roughly 99% of repertoires. For each V-J combination, a TCR clonal expansion and chaos score was defined as F50 clonal expansion divided by the chaos observed in the TCRdist matrix. Welch's t-statistics and random forest were used to narrow the features down to more than 10 V-J combinations, which were then fed into a naive Bayes classifier. Thyroid-blood repertoire similarity was quantified with the Morisita-Horn index. TCRdb took the public reads, trimmed them with fastp at Q25, ran MiXCR for clone calling and kept in-frame beta chains. Rows are unified per CDR3 protein, each entry keeping the most common DNA and genes. In this record, the V and J calls reflect TCRdb's handling and not the investigators' own analysis. The sample includes about 210,000 distinct CDR3 sequences, with approximately 28% observed a single time. Around 9.8% of the sample is in the top ten clones.

This clonotype has ten or more counts. Its target antigen remains unknown. Base qualities are not recorded, but no much larger clone differs from it by a single base. The sequencing input was peripheral blood. This sequence was found in a man aged 50-59 years with Graves' ophthalmopathy. Donor details come from another sample of the same person, matched by shared clones. The chain links TRBV18 with TRBJ2-7; a tentative D match to TRBD2 spans 6 bases. The CDR3 reads as follows: CASSPPGPGVYEQYF. The bases read TGTGCCAGCTCACCACCGGGCCCGGGAGTTTACGAGCAGTACTTC.